One T cell receptor beta chain is described in this entry. An input of 0.5 to 1 ug of RNA was subjected to reverse transcription using random hexamers. A multiplex approach, immunoSEQ multiplex PCR, amplified TCR beta CDR3 across 54 Vbeta and 13 Jbeta. One entry per CDR3 protein results from TCRdb running MiXCR on the immunoSEQ multiplex PCR reads. The repertoire includes approximately 200,000 distinct CDR3 sequences, around 90% of them detected once, and approximately 0.13% sits in the top ten. The data were taken from a study of CD8 T cells in Susac syndrome. The V gene lost 5 bases and the J gene lost 9 bases, with 24 bases spanning the gap. The CDR3 sequence is 15 residues long. Germline assignment: CDR1 GTSNPN and CDR2 SVGIG (reference sequence).

Sequences were obtained from CD8+ T cells from PBMCs. The clonotype was recovered from a human donor with multiple sclerosis. The chain carries TRBV30 and TRBJ2-3; D might be TRBD1 or TRBD2, each matching 7 bases. The CDR3 DNA is TGTGCCTGGTGGGGGGGGACAGAGATTCAAGACACGCAGTATTTT. It encodes CAWWGGTEIQDTQYF.